This T cell receptor (beta chain) was identified in a study of monozygotic twins with cystic fibrosis. Whole-study findings and limits: The repertoire was suggested to be naive-dominated, clonality median roughly 0.0091. Monozygotic CF twin pairs shared significantly more nucleotide-identical clonotypes than unrelated CF individuals did.

Details on this clone: Its antigen is currently unknown.

The CDR3 has 17 amino acids. V shed 3 bases and J shed 0 bases, with 12 bases lying between them. Germline V gene sequence: CDR1 SGHTA, CDR2 FQGNSA. Some clones are missing from TCRdb's copy, which holds only in-frame ones; the method was immunoSEQ multiplex PCR. This table holds around 36,000 clones, around 65% found once. Sequenced sample: blood. The rearrangement joins TRBV7-2 to TRBJ2-6, with D possibly TRBD1 on 5 matching bases. The receptor's source is a girl under 18 with cystic fibrosis. The CDR3 loop is CASSFDSALSGANVLTF. The CDR3 region has the DNA TGTGCCAGCAGCTTTGACAGCGCCCTCTCTGGGGCCAACGTCCTGACTTTC.